The present T cell receptor (beta chain) was sequenced within a study of long-term antiretroviral therapy in people with HIV. Every single participant having HIV got treatment inside the United States. There were about 0.95-11 million cryopreserved PBMC in the samples before DNA extraction. Germline V lookup: CDR1 LGHNA, CDR2 YNFKEQ. The V and J ends lost 1 base and 1 base respectively, with 10 bases between them. The CDR3 length is 15 residues. Researchers ran immunoSEQ v3.0 at survey level. Only in-frame clones appear in the TCRdb table, and some are missing; sequencing was by immunoSEQ multiplex PCR. This sample has around 27,000 clones, with around 88% found just once.

The sequencing used unsorted PBMCs, collected around 4.5 years after starting antiretroviral therapy. This receptor was identified in a man aged 25-40 years with HIV. J is TRBJ1-1 and V is TRBV4-2, with unresolved D. The CDR3 nucleotides read TGTGCCAGCAGCCAAGGGCTCGACGGGAACACTGAAGCTTTCTTT. This encodes CASSQGLDGNTEAFF.